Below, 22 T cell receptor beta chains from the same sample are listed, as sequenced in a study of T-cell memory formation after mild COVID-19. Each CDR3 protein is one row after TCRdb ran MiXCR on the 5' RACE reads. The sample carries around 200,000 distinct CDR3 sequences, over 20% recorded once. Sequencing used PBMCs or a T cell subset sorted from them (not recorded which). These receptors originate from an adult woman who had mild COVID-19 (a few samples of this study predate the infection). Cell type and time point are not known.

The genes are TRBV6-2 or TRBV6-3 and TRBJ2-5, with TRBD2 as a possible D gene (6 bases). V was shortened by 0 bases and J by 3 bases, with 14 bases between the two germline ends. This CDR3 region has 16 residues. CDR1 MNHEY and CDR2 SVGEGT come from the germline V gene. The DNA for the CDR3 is TGTGCCAGCAGTTACTCGGAAAGTTTAGCGGAAGAGACCCAGTACTTC. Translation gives CASSYSESLAEETQYF.

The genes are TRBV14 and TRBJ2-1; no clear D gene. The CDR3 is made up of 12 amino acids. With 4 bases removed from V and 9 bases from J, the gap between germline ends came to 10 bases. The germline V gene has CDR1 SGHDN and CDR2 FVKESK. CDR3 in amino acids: CASSPVKTEQFF. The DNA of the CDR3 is TGTGCCAGCAGCCCGGTTAAAACTGAGCAGTTCTTC. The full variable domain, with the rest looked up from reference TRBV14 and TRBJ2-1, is EAGVTQFPSHSVIEKGQTVTLRCDPISGHDNLYWYRRVMGKEIKFLLHFVKESKQDESGMPNNRFLAERTGGTYSTLKVQPAELEDSGVYFCASSPVKTEQFFGPGTRLTVL.

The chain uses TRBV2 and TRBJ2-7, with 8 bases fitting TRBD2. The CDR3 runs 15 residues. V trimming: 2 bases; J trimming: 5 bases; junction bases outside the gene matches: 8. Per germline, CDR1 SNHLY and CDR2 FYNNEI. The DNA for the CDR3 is TGTGCCAGCAGTGAATCTCTAGCGGGTTCCAACGAGCAGTACTTC. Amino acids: CASSESLAGSNEQYF. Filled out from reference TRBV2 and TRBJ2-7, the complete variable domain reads EPEVTQTPSHQVTQMGQEVILRCVPISNHLYFYWYRQILGQKVEFLVSFYNNEISEKSEIFDDQFSVERPDGSNFTLKIRSTKLEDSAMYFCASSESLAGSNEQYFGPGTRLTVT.

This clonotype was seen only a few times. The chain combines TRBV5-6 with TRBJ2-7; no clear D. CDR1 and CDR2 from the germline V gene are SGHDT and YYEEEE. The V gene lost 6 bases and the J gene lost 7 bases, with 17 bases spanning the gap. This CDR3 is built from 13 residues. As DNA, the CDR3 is TGTGCCAGCACCCTCCAAGGAATGCGGGAGCAGTACTTC. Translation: CASTLQGMREQYF. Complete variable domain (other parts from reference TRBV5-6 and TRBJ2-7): DAGVTQSPTHLIKTRGQQVTLRCSPKSGHDTVSWYQQALGQGPQFIFQYYEEEERQRGNFPDRFSGHQFPNYSSELNVNALLLGDSALYLCASTLQGMREQYFGPGTRLTVT.

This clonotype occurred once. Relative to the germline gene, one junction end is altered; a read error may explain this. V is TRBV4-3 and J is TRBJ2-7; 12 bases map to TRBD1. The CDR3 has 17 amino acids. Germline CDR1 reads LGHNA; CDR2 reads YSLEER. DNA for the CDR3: TGCGCCAGCAGCCAAGAACAGGGACAGGGGGCCTCCAACGAGCAGTACTTC. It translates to CASSQEQGQGASNEQYF.

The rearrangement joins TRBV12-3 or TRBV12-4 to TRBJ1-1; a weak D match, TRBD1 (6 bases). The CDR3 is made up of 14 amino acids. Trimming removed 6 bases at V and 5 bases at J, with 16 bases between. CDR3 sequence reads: CASRPAGRGTEAFF. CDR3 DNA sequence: TGTGCCAGCAGACCCGCGGGGAGGGGGACTGAAGCTTTCTTT.

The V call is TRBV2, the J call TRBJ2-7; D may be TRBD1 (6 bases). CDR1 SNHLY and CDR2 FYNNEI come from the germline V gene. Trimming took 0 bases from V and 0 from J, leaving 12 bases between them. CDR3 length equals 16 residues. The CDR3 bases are TGTGCCAGCAGTGAAGCCGAGGGGGAAAGCTCCTACGAGCAGTACTTC. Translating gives CASSEAEGESSYEQYF.

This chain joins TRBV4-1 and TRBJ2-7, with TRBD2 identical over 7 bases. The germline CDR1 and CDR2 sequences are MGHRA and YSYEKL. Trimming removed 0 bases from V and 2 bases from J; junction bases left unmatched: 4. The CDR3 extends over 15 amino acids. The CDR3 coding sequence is TGCGCCAGCAGCCAAGATCACGGGGGGACCTACGAGCAGTACTTC. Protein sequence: CASSQDHGGTYEQYF.

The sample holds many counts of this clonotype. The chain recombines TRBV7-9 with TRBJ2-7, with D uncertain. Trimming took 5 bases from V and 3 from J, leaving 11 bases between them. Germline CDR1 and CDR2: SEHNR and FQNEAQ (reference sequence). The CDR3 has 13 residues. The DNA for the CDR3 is TGTGCCAGCAGCCCATCTCACTTCTACGAGCAGTACTTC. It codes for CASSPSHFYEQYF.

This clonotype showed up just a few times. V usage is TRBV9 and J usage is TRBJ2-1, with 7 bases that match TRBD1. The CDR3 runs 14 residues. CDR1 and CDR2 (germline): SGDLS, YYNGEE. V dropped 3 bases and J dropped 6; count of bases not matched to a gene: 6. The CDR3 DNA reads TGTGCCAGCAGCGCCATACAGGGGAGCAATGAGCAGTTCTTC. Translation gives CASSAIQGSNEQFF. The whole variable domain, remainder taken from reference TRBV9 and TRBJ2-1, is DSGVTQTPKHLITATGQRVTLRCSPRSGDLSVYWYQQSLDQGLQFLIQYYNGEERAKGNILERFSAQQFPDLHSELNLSSLELGDSALYFCASSAIQGSNEQFFGPGTRLTVL.

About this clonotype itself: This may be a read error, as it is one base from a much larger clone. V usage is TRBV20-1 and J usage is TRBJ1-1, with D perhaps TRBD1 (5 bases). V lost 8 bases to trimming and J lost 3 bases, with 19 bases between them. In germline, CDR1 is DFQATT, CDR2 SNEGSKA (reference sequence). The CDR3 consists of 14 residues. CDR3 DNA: TGCAGTTGGAGGACAACTGGAGGAGACACTGAAGCTTTCTTT. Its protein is CSWRTTGGDTEAFF.

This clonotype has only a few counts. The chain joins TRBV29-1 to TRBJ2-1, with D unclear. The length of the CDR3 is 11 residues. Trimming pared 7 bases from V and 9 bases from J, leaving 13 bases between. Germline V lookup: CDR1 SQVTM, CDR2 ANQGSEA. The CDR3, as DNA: TGCAGCGCCTCCTCATTGGGTGAGCAGTTCTTC. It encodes CSASSLGEQFF.

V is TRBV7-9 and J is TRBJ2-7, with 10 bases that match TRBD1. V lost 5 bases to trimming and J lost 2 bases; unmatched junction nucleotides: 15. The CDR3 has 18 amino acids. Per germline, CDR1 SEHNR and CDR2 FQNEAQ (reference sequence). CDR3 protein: CASSPTPGQGTTTYEQYF. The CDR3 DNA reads TGTGCCAGCAGCCCGACGCCGGGACAGGGGACTACTACCTACGAGCAGTACTTC.

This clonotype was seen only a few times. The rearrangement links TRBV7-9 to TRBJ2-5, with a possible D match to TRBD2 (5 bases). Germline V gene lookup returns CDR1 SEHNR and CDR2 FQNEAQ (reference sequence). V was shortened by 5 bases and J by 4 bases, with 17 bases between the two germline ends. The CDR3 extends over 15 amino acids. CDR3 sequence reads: CASSLGERSGETQYF. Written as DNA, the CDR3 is TGTGCCAGCAGCCTAGGCGAGCGGAGTGGAGAGACCCAGTACTTC. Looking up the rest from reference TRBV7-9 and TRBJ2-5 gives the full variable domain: DTGVSQNPRHKITKRGQNVTFRCDPISEHNRLYWYRQTLGQGPEFLTYFQNEAQLEKSRLLSDRFSAERPKGSFSTLEIQRTEQGDSAMYLCASSLGERSGETQYFGPGTRLLVL.

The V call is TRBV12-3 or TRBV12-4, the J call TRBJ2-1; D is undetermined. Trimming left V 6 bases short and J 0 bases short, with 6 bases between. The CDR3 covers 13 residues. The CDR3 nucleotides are TGTGCCAGCAGGCAGCTCTCCTACAATGAGCAGTTCTTC. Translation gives CASRQLSYNEQFF.

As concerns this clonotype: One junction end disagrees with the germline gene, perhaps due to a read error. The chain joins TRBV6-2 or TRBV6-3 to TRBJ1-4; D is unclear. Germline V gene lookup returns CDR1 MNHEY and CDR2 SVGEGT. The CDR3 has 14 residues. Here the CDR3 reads CASSYGGENEKLFF. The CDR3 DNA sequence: TGTGCCAGCAGTTACGGCGGGGAGAATGAGAAACTGTTTTTT.

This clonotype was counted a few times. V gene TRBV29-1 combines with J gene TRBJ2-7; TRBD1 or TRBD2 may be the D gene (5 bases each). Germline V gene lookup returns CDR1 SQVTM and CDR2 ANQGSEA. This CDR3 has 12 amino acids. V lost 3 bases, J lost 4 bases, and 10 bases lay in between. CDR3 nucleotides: TGCAGCGTTGACTATGGGGGTTACGAGCAGTACTTC. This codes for CSVDYGGYEQYF.

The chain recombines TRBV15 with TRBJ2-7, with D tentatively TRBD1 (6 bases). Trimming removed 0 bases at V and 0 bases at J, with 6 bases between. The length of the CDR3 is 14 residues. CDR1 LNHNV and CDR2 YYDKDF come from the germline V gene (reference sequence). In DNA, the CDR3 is TGTGCCACCAGCAGAGAGGACAGCTCCTACGAGCAGTACTTC. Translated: CATSREDSSYEQYF.

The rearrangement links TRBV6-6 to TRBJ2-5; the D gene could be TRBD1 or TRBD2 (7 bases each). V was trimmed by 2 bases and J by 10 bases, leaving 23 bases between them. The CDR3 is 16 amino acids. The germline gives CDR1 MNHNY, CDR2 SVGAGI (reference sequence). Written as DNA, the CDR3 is TGTGCCAGCAGTTACCCCGGGGGAGGGGGCCCGACGGACCAGTACTTC. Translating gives CASSYPGGGGPTDQYF.

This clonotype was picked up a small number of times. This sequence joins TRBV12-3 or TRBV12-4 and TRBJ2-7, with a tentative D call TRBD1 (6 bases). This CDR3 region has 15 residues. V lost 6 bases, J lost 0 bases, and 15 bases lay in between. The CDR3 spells CASSPWTASSYEQYF. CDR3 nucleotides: TGTGCCAGCAGCCCTTGGACAGCGAGCTCCTACGAGCAGTACTTC.

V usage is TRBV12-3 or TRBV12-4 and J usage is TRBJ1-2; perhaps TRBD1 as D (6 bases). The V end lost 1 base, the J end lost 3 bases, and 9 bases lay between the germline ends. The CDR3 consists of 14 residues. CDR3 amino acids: CASSLETGYYGYTF. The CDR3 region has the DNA TGTGCCAGCAGTTTAGAAACAGGGTACTATGGCTACACCTTC.

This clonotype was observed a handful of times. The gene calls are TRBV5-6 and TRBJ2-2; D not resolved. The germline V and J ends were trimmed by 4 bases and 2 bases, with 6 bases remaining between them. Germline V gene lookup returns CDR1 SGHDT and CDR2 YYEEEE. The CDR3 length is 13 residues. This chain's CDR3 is CASSMGNTGELFF. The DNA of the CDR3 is TGTGCCAGCAGCATGGGAAACACCGGGGAGCTGTTTTTT.